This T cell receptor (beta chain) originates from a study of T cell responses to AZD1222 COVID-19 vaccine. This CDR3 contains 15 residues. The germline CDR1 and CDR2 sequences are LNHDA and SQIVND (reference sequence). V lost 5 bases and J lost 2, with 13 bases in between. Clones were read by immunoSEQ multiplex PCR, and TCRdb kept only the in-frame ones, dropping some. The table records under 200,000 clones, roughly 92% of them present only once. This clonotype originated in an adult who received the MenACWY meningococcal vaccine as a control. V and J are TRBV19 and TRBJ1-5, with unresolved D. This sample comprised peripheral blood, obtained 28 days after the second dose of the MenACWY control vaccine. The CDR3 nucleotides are TGTGCCAGTAGTTCGCGGAGGGCTGGCAATCAGCCCCAGCATTTT. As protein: CASSSRRAGNQPQHF.